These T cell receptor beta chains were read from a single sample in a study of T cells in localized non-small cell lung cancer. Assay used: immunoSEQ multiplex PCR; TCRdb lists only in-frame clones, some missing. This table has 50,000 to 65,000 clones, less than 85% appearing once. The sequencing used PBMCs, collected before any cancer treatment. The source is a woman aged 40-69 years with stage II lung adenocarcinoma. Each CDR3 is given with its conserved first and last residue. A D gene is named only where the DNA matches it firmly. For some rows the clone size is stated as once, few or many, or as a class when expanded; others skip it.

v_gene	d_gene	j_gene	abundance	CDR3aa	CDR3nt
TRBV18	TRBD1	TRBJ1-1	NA	CASSPHRGTEAFF	TGTGCCAGCTCACCTCACAGGGGCACTGAAGCTTTCTTT
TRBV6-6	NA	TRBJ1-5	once	CASSSWGTQQPQHF	TGTGCCAGCAGTTCATGGGGGACCCAACAGCCCCAGCATTTT
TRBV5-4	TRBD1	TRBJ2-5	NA	CASSLGQGRGQETQYF	TGTGCCAGCAGCTTGGGACAGGGTAGGGGGCAAGAGACCCAGTACTTC
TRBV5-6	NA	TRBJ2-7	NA	CASSLQAYEQYF	TGTGCCAGCAGCTTGCAGGCCTACGAGCAGTACTTC
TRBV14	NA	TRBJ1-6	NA	CASSQGLFAQDTYSPLHF	TGTGCCAGCAGCCAAGGTCTGTTCGCACAGGACACCTATTCACCCCTCCACTTT
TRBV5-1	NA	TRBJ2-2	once	CASSFGGRTGELFF	TGCGCCAGCAGCTTTGGGGGACGGACCGGGGAGCTGTTTTTT
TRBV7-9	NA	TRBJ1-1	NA	CASSLAQANTEAFF	TGTGCCAGCAGCTTAGCTCAAGCGAACACTGAAGCTTTCTTT
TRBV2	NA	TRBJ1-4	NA	CASSDARGSNEKLFF	TGTGCCAGCAGTGATGCCAGAGGTTCCAATGAAAAACTGTTTTTT
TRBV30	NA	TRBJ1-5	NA	CAWADSSNQPQHF	TGTGCCTGGGCTGACAGTTCCAATCAGCCCCAGCATTTT
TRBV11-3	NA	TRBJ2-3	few	CASSLNTDTQYF	TGTGCCAGCAGCTTAAACACAGATACGCAGTATTTT
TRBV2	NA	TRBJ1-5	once	CASTSQHNQPQHF	TGTGCCAGCACGTCACAGCACAATCAGCCCCAGCATTTT
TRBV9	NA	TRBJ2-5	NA	CASSVGRQETQYF	TGTGCCAGCAGCGTAGGGCGCCAAGAGACCCAGTACTTC
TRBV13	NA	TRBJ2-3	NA	CASSPGPGATDTQYF	TGTGCCAGCAGCCCTGGCCCAGGGGCCACAGATACGCAGTATTTT
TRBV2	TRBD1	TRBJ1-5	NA	CASGDRANFNQPQHF	TGTGCCAGCGGGGACAGGGCAAACTTCAATCAGCCCCAGCATTTT
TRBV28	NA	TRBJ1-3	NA	CASRETNRAGNTIYF	TGTGCCAGCAGGGAAACAAACAGGGCTGGAAACACCATATATTTT
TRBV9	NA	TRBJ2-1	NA	CASSPGAGAYEQFF	TGTGCCAGCAGCCCGGGGGCGGGGGCATATGAGCAGTTCTTC
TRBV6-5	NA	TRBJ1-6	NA	CASSYISATENSPLHF	TGTGCCAGCAGTTACATATCGGCTACAGAGAATTCACCCCTCCACTTT
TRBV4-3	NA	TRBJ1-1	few	CASSRTRGLPLNEAFF	TGCGCCAGCAGCCGAACGAGGGGCCTTCCCCTTAATGAAGCTTTCTTT
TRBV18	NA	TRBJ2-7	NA	CASSPTPPRDSSSYEQYF	TGTGCCAGCTCACCTACTCCCCCCCGCGACAGCAGCTCCTACGAGCAGTACTTC
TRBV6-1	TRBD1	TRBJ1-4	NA	CASSPSRDRGTKLFF	TGTGCCAGCAGTCCCAGCCGGGACAGAGGAACGAAACTGTTTTTT
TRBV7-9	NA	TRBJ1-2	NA	CASSLPDSYGYTF	TGTGCCAGCAGCTTACCCGACAGCTATGGCTACACCTTC
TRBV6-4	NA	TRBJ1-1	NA	CASSEGQNTEAFF	TGTGCCAGCAGTGAGGGACAAAACACTGAAGCTTTCTTT
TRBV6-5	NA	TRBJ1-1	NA	CASSPPGHPAEAFF	TGTGCCAGCAGCCCCCCGGGACATCCTGCAGAAGCTTTCTTT